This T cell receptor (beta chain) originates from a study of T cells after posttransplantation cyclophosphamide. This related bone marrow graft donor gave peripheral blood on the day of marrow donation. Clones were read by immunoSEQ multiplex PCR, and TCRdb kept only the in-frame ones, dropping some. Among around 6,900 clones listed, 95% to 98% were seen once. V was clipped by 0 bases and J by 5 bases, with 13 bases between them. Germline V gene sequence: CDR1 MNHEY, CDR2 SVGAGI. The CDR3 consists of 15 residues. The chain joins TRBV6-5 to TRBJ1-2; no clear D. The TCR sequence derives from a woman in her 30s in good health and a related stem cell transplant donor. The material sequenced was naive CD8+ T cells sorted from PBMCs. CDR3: CASSYSMGELYGYTF. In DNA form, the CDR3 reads TGTGCCAGCAGTTACTCGATGGGAGAATTGTATGGCTACACCTTC.